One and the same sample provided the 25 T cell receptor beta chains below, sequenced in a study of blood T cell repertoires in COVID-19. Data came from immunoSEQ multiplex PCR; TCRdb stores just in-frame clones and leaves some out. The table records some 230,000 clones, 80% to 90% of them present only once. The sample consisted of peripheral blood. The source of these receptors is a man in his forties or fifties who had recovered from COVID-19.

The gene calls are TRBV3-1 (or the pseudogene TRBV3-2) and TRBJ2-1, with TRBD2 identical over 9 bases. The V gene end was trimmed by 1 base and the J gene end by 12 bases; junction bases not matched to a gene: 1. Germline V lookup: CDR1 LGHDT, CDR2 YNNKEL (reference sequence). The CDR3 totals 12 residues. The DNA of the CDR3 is TGTGCCAGCAGCCAAGGACTAGCGGTGCAGTTCTTC. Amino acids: CASSQGLAVQFF.

As DNA, the CDR3 is TGCGCCAGCAGCTTGAGGGACACCGCTCCCTACGAGCAGTACTTC. It codes for CASSLRDTAPYEQYF. The genes are TRBV5-1 and TRBJ2-7, with D perhaps TRBD1 (6 bases). Germline V gene lookup returns CDR1 SGHRS and CDR2 YFSETQ. Trimming took 1 base from V and 2 from J, leaving 13 bases between them. This CDR3 contains 15 residues.

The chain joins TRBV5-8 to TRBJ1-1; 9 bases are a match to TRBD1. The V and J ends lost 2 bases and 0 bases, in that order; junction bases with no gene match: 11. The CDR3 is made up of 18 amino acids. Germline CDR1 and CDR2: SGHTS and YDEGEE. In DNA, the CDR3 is TGTGCCAGCAGCTTAAACAGGGGGCGCGTCACAATGAACACTGAAGCTTTCTTT. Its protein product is CASSLNRGRVTMNTEAFF.

CDR3 in DNA: TGTGCCAGCAGTGGGGACAGGGGGCCTGAAAAACTGTTTTTT. Translation gives CASSGDRGPEKLFF. The chain joins TRBV2 to TRBJ1-4; 12 nucleotides align to TRBD1. Trimming cost V 4 bases and J 7 bases; bases outside gene matches: 1. The CDR3 sequence is 14 residues long. The V gene's germline CDR1 is SNHLY and CDR2 FYNNEI.

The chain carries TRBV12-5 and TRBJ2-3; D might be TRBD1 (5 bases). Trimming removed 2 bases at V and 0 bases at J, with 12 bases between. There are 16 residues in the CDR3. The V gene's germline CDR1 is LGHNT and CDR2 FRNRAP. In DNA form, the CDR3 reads TGTGCTAGTGGTTTGTATGGGGCAGGGAGCACAGATACGCAGTATTTT. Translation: CASGLYGAGSTDTQYF.

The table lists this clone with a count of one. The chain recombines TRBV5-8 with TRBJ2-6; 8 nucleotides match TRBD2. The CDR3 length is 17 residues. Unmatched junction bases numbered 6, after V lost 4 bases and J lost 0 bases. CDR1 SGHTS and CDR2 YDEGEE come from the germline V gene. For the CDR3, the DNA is TGTGCCAGCAGCCCGGGACTAGTGAGCTCTGGGGCCAACGTCCTGACTTTC. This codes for CASSPGLVSSGANVLTF.

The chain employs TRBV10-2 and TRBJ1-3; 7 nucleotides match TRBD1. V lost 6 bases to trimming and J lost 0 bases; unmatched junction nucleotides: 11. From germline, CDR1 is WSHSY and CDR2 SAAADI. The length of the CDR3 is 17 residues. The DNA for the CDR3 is TGCGCCAGCAGATCCCGACGACAGGGAAGCTCTGGAAACACCATATATTTT. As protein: CASRSRRQGSSGNTIYF.

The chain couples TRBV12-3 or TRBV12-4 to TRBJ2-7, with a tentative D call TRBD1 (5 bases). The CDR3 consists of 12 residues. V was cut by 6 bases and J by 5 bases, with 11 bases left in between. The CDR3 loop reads CASSPGLDEQYF. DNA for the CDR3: TGTGCCAGCAGCCCAGGGTTGGACGAGCAGTACTTC.

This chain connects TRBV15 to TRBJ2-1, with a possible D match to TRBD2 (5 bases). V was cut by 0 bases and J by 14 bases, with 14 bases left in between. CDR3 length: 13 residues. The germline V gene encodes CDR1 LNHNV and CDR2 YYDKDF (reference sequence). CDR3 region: CATSRDLLEVEFF. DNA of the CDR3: TGTGCCACCAGCAGAGATCTCTTGGAGGTCGAGTTCTTC.

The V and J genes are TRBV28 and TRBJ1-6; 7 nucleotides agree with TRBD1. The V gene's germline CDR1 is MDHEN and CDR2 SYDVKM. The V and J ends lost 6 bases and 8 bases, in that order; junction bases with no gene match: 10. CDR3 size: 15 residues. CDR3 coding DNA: TGTGCCAGCAGAAATAACAGGGGAAAAGATTCACCCCTCCACTTT. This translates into CASRNNRGKDSPLHF.

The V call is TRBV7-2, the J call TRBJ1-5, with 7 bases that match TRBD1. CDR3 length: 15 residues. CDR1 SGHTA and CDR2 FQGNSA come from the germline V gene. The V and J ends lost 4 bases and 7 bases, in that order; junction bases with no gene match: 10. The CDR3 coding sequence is TGTGCCAGCAGCTCTAGACAGGGTTCGGGGCAGCCCCAGCATTTT. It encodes CASSSRQGSGQPQHF. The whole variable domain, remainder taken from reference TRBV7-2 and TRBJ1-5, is GAGVSQSPSNKVTEKGKDVELRCDPISGHTALYWYRQSLGQGLEFLIYFQGNSAPDKSGLPSDRFSAERTGGSVSTLTIQRTQQEDSAVYLCASSSRQGSGQPQHFGDGTRLSIL.

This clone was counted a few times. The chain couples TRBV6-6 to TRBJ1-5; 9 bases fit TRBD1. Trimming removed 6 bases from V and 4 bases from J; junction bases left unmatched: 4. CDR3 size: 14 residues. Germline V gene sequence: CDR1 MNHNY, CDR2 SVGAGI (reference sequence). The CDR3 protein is CASRRTGDNQPQHF. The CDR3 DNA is TGTGCCAGCAGAAGGACAGGGGATAATCAGCCCCAGCATTTT.

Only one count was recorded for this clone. In DNA, the CDR3 is TGTGCCAGCAGTGCGGGACAGGGGGAGACCCAGTACTTC. This translates into CASSAGQGETQYF. The J gene is TRBJ2-5, the V gene TRBV28; 10 nucleotides agree with TRBD1. The CDR3 runs 13 residues. The trim removed 5 bases at V and 5 bases at J, leaving 2 bases unmatched. Germline V lookup: CDR1 MDHEN, CDR2 SYDVKM.

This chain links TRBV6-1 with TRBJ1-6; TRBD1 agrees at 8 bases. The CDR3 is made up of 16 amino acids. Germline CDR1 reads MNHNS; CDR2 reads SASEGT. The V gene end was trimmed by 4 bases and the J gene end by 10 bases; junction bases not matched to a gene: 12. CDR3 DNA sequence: TGTGCCAGCAGTGTAGACAGGGGAAGAGTAAGGTCACCCCTCCACTTT. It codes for CASSVDRGRVRSPLHF.

CDR3: CASSPEGITDTQYF. DNA of the CDR3: TGTGCCAGCTCACCGGAGGGAATCACAGATACGCAGTATTTT. The chain carries TRBV18 and TRBJ2-3; tentatively, D is TRBD2 (6 bases). V lost 3 bases and J lost 2, with 9 bases in between. Germline values: CDR1 KGHSH, CDR2 LQKENI. The CDR3 is 14 amino acids.

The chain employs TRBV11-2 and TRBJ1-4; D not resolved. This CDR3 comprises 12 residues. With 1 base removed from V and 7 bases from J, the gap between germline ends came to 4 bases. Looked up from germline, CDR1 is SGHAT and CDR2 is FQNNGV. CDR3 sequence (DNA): TGTGCCAGCAGCTTAGTCGGTGAAAAACTGTTTTTT. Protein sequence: CASSLVGEKLFF.

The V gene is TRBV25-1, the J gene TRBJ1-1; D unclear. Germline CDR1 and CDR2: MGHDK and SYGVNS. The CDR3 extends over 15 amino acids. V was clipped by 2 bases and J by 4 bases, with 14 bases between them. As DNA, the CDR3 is TGTGCCAGCAGTGAACCGGGTCCCTTGAGCACTGAAGCTTTCTTT. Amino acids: CASSEPGPLSTEAFF. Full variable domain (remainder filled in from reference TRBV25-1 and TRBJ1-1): EADIYQTPRYLVIGTGKKITLECSQTMGHDKMYWYQQDPGMELHLIHYSYGVNSTEKGDLSSESTVSRIRTEHFPLTLESARPSHTSQYLCASSEPGPLSTEAFFGQGTRLTVV.

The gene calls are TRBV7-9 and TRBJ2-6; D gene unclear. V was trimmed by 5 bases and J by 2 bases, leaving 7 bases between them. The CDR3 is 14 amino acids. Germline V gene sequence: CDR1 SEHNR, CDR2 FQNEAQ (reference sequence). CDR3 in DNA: TGTGCCAGCAGCAGCCGGGCTGGGGCCAACGTCCTGACTTTC. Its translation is CASSSRAGANVLTF. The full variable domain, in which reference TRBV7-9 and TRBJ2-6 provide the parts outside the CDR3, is DTGVSQNPRHKITKRGQNVTFRCDPISEHNRLYWYRQTLGQGPEFLTYFQNEAQLEKSRLLSDRFSAERPKGSFSTLEIQRTEQGDSAMYLCASSSRAGANVLTFGAGSRLTVL.

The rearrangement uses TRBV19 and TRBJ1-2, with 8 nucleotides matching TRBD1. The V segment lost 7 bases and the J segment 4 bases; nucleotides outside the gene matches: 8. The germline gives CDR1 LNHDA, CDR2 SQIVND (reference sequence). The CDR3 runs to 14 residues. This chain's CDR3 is CASTPGGGLYGYTF. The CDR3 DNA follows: TGTGCCAGTACCCCAGGGGGCGGCCTCTATGGCTACACCTTC.

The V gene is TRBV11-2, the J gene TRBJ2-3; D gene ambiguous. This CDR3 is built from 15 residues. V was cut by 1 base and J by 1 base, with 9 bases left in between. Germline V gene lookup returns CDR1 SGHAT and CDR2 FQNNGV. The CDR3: CASSLVGARTDTQYF. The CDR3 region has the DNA TGTGCCAGCAGCTTAGTGGGCGCCCGCACAGATACGCAGTATTTT.

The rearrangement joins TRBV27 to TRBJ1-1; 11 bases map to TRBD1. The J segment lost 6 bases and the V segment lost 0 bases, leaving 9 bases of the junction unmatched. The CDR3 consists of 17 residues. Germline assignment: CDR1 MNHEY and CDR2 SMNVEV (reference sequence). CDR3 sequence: CASSLSPHGQGAAEAFF. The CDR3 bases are TGTGCCAGCAGTTTATCTCCCCATGGACAGGGGGCCGCTGAAGCTTTCTTT.

The CDR3 sequence is CASSLAGGSIDEQFF. The CDR3 DNA reads as TGCGCCAGCAGTTTAGCGGGAGGGAGTATCGATGAGCAGTTCTTC. This chain links TRBV5-1 with TRBJ2-1; 11 nucleotides agree with TRBD2. V shed 5 bases, J shed 8 bases, and the junction held 9 bases outside the gene matches. The CDR3 contains 15 residues. The germline CDR1 and CDR2 sequences are SGHRS and YFSETQ. Supplemented by reference TRBV5-1 and TRBJ2-1, the full variable domain reads KAGVTQTPRYLIKTRGQQVTLSCSPISGHRSVSWYQQTPGQGLQFLFEYFSETQRNKGNFPGRFSGRQFSNSRSEMNVSTLELGDSALYLCASSLAGGSIDEQFFGPGTRLTVL.

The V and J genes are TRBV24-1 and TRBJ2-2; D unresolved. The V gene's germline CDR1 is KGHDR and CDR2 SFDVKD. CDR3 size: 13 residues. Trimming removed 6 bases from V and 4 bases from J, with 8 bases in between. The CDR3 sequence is CATSPGSTGELFF. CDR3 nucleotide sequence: TGTGCCACCAGTCCAGGAAGCACCGGGGAGCTGTTTTTT.

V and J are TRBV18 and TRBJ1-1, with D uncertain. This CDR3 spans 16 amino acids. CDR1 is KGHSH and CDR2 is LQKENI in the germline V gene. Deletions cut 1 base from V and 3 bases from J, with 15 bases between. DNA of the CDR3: TGTGCCAGCTCACCACTCAATAGACGCGGGGACACTGAAGCTTTCTTT. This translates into CASSPLNRRGDTEAFF.

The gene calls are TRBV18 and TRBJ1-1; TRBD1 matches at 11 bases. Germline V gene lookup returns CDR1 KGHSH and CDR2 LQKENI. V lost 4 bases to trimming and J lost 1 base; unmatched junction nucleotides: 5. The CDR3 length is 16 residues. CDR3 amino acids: CASSQRTGGGNTEAFF. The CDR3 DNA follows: TGTGCCAGCTCACAGCGGACAGGGGGCGGGAACACTGAAGCTTTCTTT.